The clone carrying this T cell receptor (beta chain) was seen once. Its antigen is undetermined. The data are from a study of shared clonotypes between healthy human individuals. Study-wide results and limits: When naive CD4 clonotypes were compared across a handful of donors, around 5% were shared.

The donors were adults (healthy and HIV-negative) with no recent acute infections or vaccinations. Within Nashville, Tennessee resided all donors, each a Caucasian adult. Germline V gene lookup returns CDR1 WNHNN and CDR2 SYGVQD (reference sequence). Between the trimmed V and J ends, which lost 6 bases and 10 bases, there was a span of 10 bases. This CDR3 region has 11 residues. The repertoire was sequenced with immunoSEQ multiplex PCR; TCRdb's copy has only in-frame clones and lacks some. This table has about 1.5 million clones, 95% to 99% appearing once. The sequencing sample was made of naive CD4+ T cells sorted from blood. Regarding subset: CD45RA+ positively selected. The TCR sequence derives from a man between 25 and 39 years old in good health. The chain carries TRBV10-1 and TRBJ2-1; D unresolved. CDR3 amino acids: CASSSDTEQFF. CDR3 DNA sequence: TGCGCCAGCAGCTCCGACACCGAGCAGTTCTTC.